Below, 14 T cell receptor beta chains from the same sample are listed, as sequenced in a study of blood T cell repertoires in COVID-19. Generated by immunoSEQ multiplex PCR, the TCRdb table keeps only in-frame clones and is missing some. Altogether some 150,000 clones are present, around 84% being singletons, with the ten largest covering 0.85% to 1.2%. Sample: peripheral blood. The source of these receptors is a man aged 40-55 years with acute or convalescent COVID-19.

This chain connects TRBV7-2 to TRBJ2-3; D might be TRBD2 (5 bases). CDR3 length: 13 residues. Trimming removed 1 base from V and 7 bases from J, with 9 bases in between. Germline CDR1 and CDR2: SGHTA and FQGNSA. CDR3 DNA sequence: TGTGCCAGCAGCTTAGAAAAGCGGCATACGCAGTATTTT. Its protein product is CASSLEKRHTQYF.

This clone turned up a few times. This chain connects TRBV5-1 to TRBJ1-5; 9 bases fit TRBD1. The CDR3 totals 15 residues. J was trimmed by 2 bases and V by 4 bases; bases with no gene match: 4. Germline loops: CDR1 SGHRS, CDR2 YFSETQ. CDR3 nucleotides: TGCGCCAGCAGCCGGACAGGGGACCGCAATCAGCCCCAGCATTTT. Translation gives CASSRTGDRNQPQHF. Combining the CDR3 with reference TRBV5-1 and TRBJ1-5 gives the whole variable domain KAGVTQTPRYLIKTRGQQVTLSCSPISGHRSVSWYQQTPGQGLQFLFEYFSETQRNKGNFPGRFSGRQFSNSRSEMNVSTLELGDSALYLCASSRTGDRNQPQHFGDGTRLSIL.

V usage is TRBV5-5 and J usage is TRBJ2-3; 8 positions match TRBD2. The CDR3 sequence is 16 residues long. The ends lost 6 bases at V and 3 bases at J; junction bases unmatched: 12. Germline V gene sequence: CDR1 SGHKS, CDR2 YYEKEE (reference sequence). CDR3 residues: CASTTGIGGATDTQYF. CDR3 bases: TGTGCCAGCACCACCGGGATCGGGGGGGCAACAGATACGCAGTATTTT.

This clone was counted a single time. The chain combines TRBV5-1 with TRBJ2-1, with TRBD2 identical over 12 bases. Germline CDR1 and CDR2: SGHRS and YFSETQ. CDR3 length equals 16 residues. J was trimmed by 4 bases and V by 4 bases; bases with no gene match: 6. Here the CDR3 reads CASSVTSGGIYNEQFF. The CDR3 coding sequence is TGCGCCAGCAGCGTGACTAGCGGGGGAATTTACAATGAGCAGTTCTTC. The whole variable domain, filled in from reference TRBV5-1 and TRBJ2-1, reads KAGVTQTPRYLIKTRGQQVTLSCSPISGHRSVSWYQQTPGQGLQFLFEYFSETQRNKGNFPGRFSGRQFSNSRSEMNVSTLELGDSALYLCASSVTSGGIYNEQFFGPGTRLTVL.

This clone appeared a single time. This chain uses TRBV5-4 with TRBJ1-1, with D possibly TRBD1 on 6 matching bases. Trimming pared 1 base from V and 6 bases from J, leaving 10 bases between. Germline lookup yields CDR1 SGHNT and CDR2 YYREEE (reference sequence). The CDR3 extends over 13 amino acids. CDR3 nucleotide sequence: TGTGCCAGCAGCTTGTCAGGGGCACCTGAAGCTTTCTTT. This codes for CASSLSGAPEAFF.

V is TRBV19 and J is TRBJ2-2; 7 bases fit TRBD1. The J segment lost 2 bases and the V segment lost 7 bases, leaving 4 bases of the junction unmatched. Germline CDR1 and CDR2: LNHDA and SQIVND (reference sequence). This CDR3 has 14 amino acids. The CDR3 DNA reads TGTGCCAGTATGGGACAGCCCAACACCGGGGAGCTGTTTTTT. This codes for CASMGQPNTGELFF.

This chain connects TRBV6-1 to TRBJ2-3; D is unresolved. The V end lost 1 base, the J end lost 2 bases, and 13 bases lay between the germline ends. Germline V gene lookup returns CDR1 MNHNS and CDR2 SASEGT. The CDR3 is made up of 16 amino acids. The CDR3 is CASSEVLVAPTDTQYF. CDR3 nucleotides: TGTGCCAGCAGTGAAGTATTGGTAGCTCCCACAGATACGCAGTATTTT.

Here the CDR3 DNA reads TGTGCCAGCAGTTACCTTCAGGGTGCGGATACGCAGTATTTT. Amino acids: CASSYLQGADTQYF. This rearrangement joins TRBV6-5 to TRBJ2-3; weak D call: TRBD1 (5 bases). V was trimmed by 2 bases and J by 6 bases, leaving 12 bases between them. Germline-derived CDR1 and CDR2 are MNHEY and SVGAGI. This CDR3 is built from 14 residues.

The CDR3 protein is CASSLRWGPAFTGELFF. The CDR3 DNA follows: TGTGCCAGCAGCTTGAGGTGGGGGCCGGCGTTCACCGGGGAGCTGTTTTTT. The genes are TRBV5-6 and TRBJ2-2; D is perhaps TRBD1 (6 bases). The V gene's germline CDR1 is SGHDT and CDR2 YYEEEE. Trimming cost V 1 base and J 4 bases, with 17 bases left between them. CDR3 size: 17 residues.

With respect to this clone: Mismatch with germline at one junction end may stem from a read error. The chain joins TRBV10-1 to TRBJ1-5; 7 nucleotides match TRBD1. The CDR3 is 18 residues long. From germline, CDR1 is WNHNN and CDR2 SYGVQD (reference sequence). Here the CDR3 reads CASNEPDRVGVWNQPQHF. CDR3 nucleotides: TGCGCCAGCAATGAGCCAGACAGGGTCGGGGTATGGAATCAGCCCCAGCATTTT.

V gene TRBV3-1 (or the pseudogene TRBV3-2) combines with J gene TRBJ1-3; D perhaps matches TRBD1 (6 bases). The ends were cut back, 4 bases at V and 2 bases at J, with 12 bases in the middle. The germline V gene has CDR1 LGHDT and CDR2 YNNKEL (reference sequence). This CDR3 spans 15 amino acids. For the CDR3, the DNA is TGTGCCAGCAGCCCCAGGGGCTCTACTGGAAACACCATATATTTT. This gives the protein CASSPRGSTGNTIYF.

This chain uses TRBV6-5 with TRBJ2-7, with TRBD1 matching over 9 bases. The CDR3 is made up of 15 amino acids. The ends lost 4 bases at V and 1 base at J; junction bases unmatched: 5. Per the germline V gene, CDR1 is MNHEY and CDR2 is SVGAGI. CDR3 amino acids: CASSSPGTGSYEQYF. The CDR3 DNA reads TGTGCCAGCAGTTCTCCCGGGACAGGGTCCTACGAGCAGTACTTC.

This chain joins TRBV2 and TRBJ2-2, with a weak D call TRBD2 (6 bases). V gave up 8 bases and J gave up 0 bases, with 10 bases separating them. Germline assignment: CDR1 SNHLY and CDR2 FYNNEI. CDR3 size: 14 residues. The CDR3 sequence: CASGGRANTGELFF. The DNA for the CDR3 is TGTGCCAGCGGAGGGCGCGCGAACACCGGGGAGCTGTTTTTT.

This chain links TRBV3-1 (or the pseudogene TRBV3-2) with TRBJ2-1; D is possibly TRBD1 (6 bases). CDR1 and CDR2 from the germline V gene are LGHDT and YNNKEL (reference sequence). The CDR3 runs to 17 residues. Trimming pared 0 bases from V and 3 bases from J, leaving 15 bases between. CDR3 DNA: TGTGCCAGCAGCCAAGATCTCGGACAGCCCATCTACAATGAGCAGTTCTTC. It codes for CASSQDLGQPIYNEQFF.